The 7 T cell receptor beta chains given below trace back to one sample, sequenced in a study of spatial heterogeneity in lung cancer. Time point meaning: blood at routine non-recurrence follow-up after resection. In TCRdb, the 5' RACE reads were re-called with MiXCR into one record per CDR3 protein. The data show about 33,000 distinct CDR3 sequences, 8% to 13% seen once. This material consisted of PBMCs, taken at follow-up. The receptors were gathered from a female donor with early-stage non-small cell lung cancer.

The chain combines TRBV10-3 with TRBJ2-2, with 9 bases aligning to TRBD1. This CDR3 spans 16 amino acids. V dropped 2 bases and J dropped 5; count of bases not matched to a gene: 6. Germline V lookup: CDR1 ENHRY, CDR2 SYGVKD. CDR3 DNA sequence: TGTGCCATCAGTGAGGAAGGGACAGGGTGGACCGGGGAGCTGTTTTTT. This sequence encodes CAISEEGTGWTGELFF.

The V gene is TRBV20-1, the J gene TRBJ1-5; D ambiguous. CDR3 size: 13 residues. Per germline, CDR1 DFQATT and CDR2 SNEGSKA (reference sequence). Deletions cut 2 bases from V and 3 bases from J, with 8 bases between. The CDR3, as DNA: TGCAGTGCTAGACGGGGTTTCAATCAGCCCCAGCATTTT. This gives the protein CSARRGFNQPQHF.

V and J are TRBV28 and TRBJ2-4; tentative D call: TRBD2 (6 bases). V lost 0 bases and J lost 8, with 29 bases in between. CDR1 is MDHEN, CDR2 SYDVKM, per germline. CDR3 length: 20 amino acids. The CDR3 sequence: CASSLWGPSAGTERRDIQYF. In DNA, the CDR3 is TGTGCCAGCAGTTTATGGGGGCCCTCCGCAGGGACGGAAAGGAGGGACATTCAGTACTTC.

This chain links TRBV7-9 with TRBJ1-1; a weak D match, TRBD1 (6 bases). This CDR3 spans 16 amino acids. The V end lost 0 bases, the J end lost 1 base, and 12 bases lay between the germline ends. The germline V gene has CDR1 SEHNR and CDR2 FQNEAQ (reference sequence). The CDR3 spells CASSLARTEPNTEAFF. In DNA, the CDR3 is TGTGCCAGCAGCTTAGCGCGGACAGAACCGAACACTGAAGCTTTCTTT.

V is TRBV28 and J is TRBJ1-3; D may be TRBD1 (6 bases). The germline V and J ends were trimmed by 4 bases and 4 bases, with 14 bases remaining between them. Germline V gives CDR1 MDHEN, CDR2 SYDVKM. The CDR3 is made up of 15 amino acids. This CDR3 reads CASSSTTGRGNTIYF. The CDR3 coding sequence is TGTGCCAGCAGTTCCACCACAGGGAGGGGAAACACCATATATTTT. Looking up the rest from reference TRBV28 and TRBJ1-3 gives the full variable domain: DVKVTQSSRYLVKRTGEKVFLECVQDMDHENMFWYRQDPGLGLRLIYFSYDVKMKEKGDIPEGYSVSREKKERFSLILESASTNQTSMYLCASSSTTGRGNTIYFGEGSWLTVV.

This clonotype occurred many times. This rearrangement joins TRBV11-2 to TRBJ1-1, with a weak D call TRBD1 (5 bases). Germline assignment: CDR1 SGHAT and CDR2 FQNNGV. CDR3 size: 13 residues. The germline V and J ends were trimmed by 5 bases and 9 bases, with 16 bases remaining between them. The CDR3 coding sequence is TGTGCCAGCAGCCCCGGGACGATGAGTAAAGCTTTCTTT. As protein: CASSPGTMSKAFF.

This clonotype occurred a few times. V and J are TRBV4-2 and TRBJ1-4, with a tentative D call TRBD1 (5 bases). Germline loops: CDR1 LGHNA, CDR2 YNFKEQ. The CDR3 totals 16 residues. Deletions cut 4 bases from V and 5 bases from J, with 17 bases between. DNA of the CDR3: TGTGCCAGCAGCCCCCCAGGCCTCGGGGCCAATGAAAAACTGTTTTTT. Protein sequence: CASSPPGLGANEKLFF.